One and the same sample provided the 13 T cell receptor beta chains below, sequenced in a study of blood T cell repertoires in COVID-19. TCRdb's table, derived via immunoSEQ multiplex PCR, lists solely in-frame clones and lacks some. Here the sample spans nearly 55,000 clones, roughly 86% being singletons. Sample: peripheral blood. The receptors were gathered from a man in his sixties or seventies with active COVID-19.

This CDR3 reads CASSKGRATTYEQYF. The DNA of the CDR3 is TGCGCCAGCAGTAAAGGCAGAGCGACCACCTACGAGCAGTACTTC. This chain joins TRBV5-1 and TRBJ2-7; D unclear. Germline values: CDR1 SGHRS, CDR2 YFSETQ. Trimming stripped 5 bases from V and 2 bases from J, with 17 bases between. The CDR3 covers 15 residues.

The chain combines TRBV5-1 with TRBJ1-1; D may be TRBD1 (6 bases). CDR1 is SGHRS, CDR2 YFSETQ, per germline. V lost 4 bases and J lost 3, with 16 bases in between. CDR3 length equals 15 residues. In DNA, the CDR3 is TGCGCCAGCAGCGCGGGGGGCGGGATGGACACTGAAGCTTTCTTT. Its protein product is CASSAGGGMDTEAFF. Complete variable domain (other parts from reference TRBV5-1 and TRBJ1-1): KAGVTQTPRYLIKTRGQQVTLSCSPISGHRSVSWYQQTPGQGLQFLFEYFSETQRNKGNFPGRFSGRQFSNSRSEMNVSTLELGDSALYLCASSAGGGMDTEAFFGQGTRLTVV.

The genes are TRBV24-1 and TRBJ2-1, with 8 bases fitting TRBD2. The trim removed 0 bases at V and 7 bases at J, leaving 1 base unmatched. From germline, CDR1 is KGHDR and CDR2 SFDVKD. The CDR3 totals 14 residues. The CDR3 is CATSDLSGGNEQFF. The CDR3 DNA sequence: TGTGCCACCAGTGATTTGTCGGGGGGGAATGAGCAGTTCTTC.

The rearrangement joins TRBV24-1 to TRBJ2-3, with 11 bases fitting TRBD2. Germline CDR1 KGHDR, CDR2 SFDVKD. This CDR3 is built from 16 residues. V lost 4 bases, J lost 6 bases, and 8 bases stayed unmatched. For the CDR3, the DNA is TGTGCCACCAGTGACATAGCGGGGGGGCGAGTGGATACGCAGTATTTT. It translates to CATSDIAGGRVDTQYF.

The chain couples TRBV5-1 to TRBJ1-1; tentative D call: TRBD1 (5 bases). Trimming removed 4 bases from V and 0 bases from J, with 10 bases in between. Germline CDR1 SGHRS, CDR2 YFSETQ. This CDR3 has 14 amino acids. This chain's CDR3 is CASSGQGMNTEAFF. The CDR3 DNA is TGCGCCAGCAGCGGGCAGGGAATGAACACTGAAGCTTTCTTT. Complete variable domain (other parts from reference TRBV5-1 and TRBJ1-1): KAGVTQTPRYLIKTRGQQVTLSCSPISGHRSVSWYQQTPGQGLQFLFEYFSETQRNKGNFPGRFSGRQFSNSRSEMNVSTLELGDSALYLCASSGQGMNTEAFFGQGTRLTVV.

This chain joins TRBV19 and TRBJ1-2; no definite D call. From germline, CDR1 is LNHDA and CDR2 SQIVND (reference sequence). This CDR3 spans 17 amino acids. V dropped 1 base and J dropped 0 bases, with 15 bases sitting between them. The CDR3 sequence is CASSIVSGLRANYGYTF. CDR3 nucleotides: TGTGCCAGTAGTATAGTCAGCGGTCTGCGGGCTAACTATGGCTACACCTTC.

V and J are TRBV2 and TRBJ2-1; 8 bases are shared with TRBD1. CDR3 length equals 15 residues. Per the germline V gene, CDR1 is SNHLY and CDR2 is FYNNEI. The trim removed 6 bases at V and 0 bases at J, leaving 4 bases unmatched. The CDR3 protein is CASRPDRVSYNEQFF. DNA for the CDR3: TGTGCCAGCAGACCGGACAGGGTCTCCTACAATGAGCAGTTCTTC.

As regards this clone: Distinct nucleotide sequences in the sample also encode this CDR3. The J gene is TRBJ2-1, the V gene TRBV24-1; TRBD1 matches at 10 bases. The CDR3 runs to 15 residues. Trimming cost V 2 bases and J 5 bases; bases outside gene matches: 2. Germline assignment: CDR1 KGHDR and CDR2 SFDVKD. The CDR3 spells CATSDSGQGNNEQFF. DNA of the CDR3: TGTGCCACCAGTGATTCGGGACAGGGGAACAATGAGCAGTTCTTC.

This clone was observed once. The chain links TRBV12-3 or TRBV12-4 to TRBJ1-2; D may be TRBD1 (6 bases). The CDR3 totals 13 residues. V lost 5 bases and J 5 bases, leaving 12 bases between the germline ends. The CDR3 region is CASSEDSQYGYTF. CDR3 nucleotide sequence: TGTGCCAGCAGTGAGGACAGCCAATATGGCTACACCTTC.

The chain recombines TRBV11-3 with TRBJ1-1, with a weak D call TRBD1 (5 bases). Per the germline V gene, CDR1 is SGHNT and CDR2 is YENEEA. V lost 0 bases and J lost 5, with 19 bases in between. The CDR3 is made up of 17 amino acids. CDR3 DNA sequence: TGTGCCAGCAGCTTAGAACCCTTCGGGGGTAGGGGAACTGAAGCTTTCTTT. Encoded protein: CASSLEPFGGRGTEAFF.

The rearrangement joins TRBV13 to TRBJ2-1; 7 nucleotides agree with TRBD1. Germline values: CDR1 PRHDT, CDR2 FYEKMQ (reference sequence). Trimming cost V 2 bases and J 2 bases; bases outside gene matches: 3. The CDR3 runs 15 residues. The CDR3, as DNA: TGTGCCAGCAGCTTAAACAGGGGAACCTACAATGAGCAGTTCTTC. Translating it yields CASSLNRGTYNEQFF.

The chain links TRBV11-2 to TRBJ2-7, with 11 bases lining up with TRBD2. Germline assignment: CDR1 SGHAT and CDR2 FQNNGV. The junction had 7 bases not matched to a gene; V was cut back by 2 bases and J by 7 bases. The CDR3 runs to 15 residues. CDR3 nucleotides: TGTGCCAGCAGCTTAAGTCTAGCGGGGGGTAATGAGCAGTACTTC. This encodes CASSLSLAGGNEQYF.

DNA of the CDR3: TGCAGCGTTGACAAGCGACTAGCGATTTGGGAGACCCAGTACTTC. Its translation: CSVDKRLAIWETQYF. The chain is built from TRBV29-1 and TRBJ2-5; 8 nucleotides align to TRBD2. Germline lookup yields CDR1 SQVTM and CDR2 ANQGSEA. With 3 bases clipped from V and 5 bases from J, the junction kept 11 bases outside the gene matches. The CDR3 sequence is 15 residues long.